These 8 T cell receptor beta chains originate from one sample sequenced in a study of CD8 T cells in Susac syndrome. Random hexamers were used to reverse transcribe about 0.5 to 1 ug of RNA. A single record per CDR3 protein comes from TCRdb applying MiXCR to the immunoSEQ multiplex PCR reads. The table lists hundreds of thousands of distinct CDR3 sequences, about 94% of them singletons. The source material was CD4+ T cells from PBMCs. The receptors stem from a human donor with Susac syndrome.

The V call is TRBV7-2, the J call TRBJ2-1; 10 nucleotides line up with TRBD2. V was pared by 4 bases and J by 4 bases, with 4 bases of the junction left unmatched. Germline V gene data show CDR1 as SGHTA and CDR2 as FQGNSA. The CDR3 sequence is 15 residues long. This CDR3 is CASSSGTSAYNEQFF. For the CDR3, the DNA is TGTGCCAGCAGCTCCGGGACTAGCGCTTACAATGAGCAGTTCTTC.

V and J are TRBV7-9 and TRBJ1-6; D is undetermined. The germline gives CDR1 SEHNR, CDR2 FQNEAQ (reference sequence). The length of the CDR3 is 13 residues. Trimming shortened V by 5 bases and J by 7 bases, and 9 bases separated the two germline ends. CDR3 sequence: CASSPVGNSPLHF. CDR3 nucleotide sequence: TGTGCCAGCAGCCCCGTGGGGAATTCACCCCTCCACTTT.

The CDR3 sequence is CSARAGAYGYTF. The CDR3 DNA sequence: TGCAGTGCTAGAGCGGGGGCCTATGGCTACACCTTC. This sequence joins TRBV20-1 and TRBJ1-2; D is possibly TRBD1 (6 bases). The CDR3 totals 12 residues. The V end lost 1 base, the J end lost 4 bases, and 7 bases lay between the germline ends. Germline V CDR1 and CDR2: DFQATT, SNEGSKA (reference sequence).

The CDR3 is CASSVAGGPGNEQFF. The CDR3, as DNA: TGTGCCAGCAGCGTAGCGGGGGGGCCTGGGAATGAGCAGTTCTTC. The V call is TRBV9, the J call TRBJ2-1; 8 bases map to TRBD2. CDR3 length: 15 amino acids. The V segment lost 0 bases and the J segment 7 bases; nucleotides outside the gene matches: 6. Germline CDR1 is SGDLS and CDR2 is YYNGEE.

The CDR3 DNA sequence: TGCAGCGTTGAGAACCTAGCGGGGGCCACAGATACGCAGTATTTT. Protein: CSVENLAGATDTQYF. The genes are TRBV29-1 and TRBJ2-3; 10 positions agree with TRBD2. With V trimmed by 3 bases and J by 2 bases, 5 bases remained unmatched. The CDR3 length is 15 residues. CDR1 is SQVTM and CDR2 is ANQGSEA in the germline V gene.

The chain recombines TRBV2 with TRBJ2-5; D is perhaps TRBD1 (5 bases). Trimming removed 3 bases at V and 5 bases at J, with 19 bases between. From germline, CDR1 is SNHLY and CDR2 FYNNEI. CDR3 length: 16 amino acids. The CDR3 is CASSDASAGREETQYF. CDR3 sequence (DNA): TGTGCCAGCAGTGACGCCTCGGCAGGGCGAGAGGAGACCCAGTACTTC.

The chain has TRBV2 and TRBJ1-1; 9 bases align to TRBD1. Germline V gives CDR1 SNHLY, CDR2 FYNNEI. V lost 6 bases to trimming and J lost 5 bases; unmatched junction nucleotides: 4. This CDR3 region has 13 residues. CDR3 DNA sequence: TGTGCCAGCAGGGATGACAGGGGGACTGAAGCTTTCTTT. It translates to CASRDDRGTEAFF.

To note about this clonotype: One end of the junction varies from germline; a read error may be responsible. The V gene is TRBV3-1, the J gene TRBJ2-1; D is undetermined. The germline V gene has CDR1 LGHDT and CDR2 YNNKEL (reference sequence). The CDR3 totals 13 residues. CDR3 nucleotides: TGTGCCAGCAGCCAAGGTGAGCACAATGAGCAATTCTTC. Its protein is CASSQGEHNEQFF.